These 25 T cell receptor beta chains share one sample of origin, sequenced in a study of radiotherapy plus CTLA-4 blockade in lung cancer. The method was immunoSEQ multiplex PCR; TCRdb's version includes in-frame clones alone and lacks a portion of them. The sample lists approximately 53,000 clones; about 85% were seen once. This specimen was peripheral blood, taken from a patient treated with radiotherapy plus ipilimumab. These receptors were taken from a human donor with non-small cell lung cancer whose response to radiotherapy plus ipilimumab could not be evaluated.

The CDR3 loop is CASSFGLTDTQYF. The CDR3 bases are TGTGCCAGCAGCTTTGGGCTAACGGATACGCAGTATTTT. The chain recombines TRBV11-3 with TRBJ2-3; no clear D. Germline assignment: CDR1 SGHNT and CDR2 YENEEA. The CDR3 has 13 residues. With 3 bases removed from V and 6 bases from J, the gap between germline ends came to 10 bases.

This rearrangement joins TRBV28 to TRBJ2-3; D is possibly TRBD2 (6 bases). The CDR3 extends over 17 amino acids. V was shortened by 1 base and J by 2 bases, with 16 bases between the two germline ends. Germline V lookup: CDR1 MDHEN, CDR2 SYDVKM. CDR3 nucleotide sequence: TGTGCCAGCAGTTTATACCAGCGGGTTAAAAACACAGATACGCAGTATTTT. The encoded protein is CASSLYQRVKNTDTQYF.

The V call is TRBV28, the J call TRBJ1-2, with D unresolved. Germline V gene lookup returns CDR1 MDHEN and CDR2 SYDVKM. Trimming shortened V by 4 bases and J by 4 bases, and 10 bases separated the two germline ends. The CDR3 length is 13 residues. This chain's CDR3 is CASSSNSFYGYTF. DNA of the CDR3: TGTGCCAGCAGTTCAAACTCATTCTATGGCTACACCTTC.

This chain uses TRBV2 with TRBJ2-5; tentative D call: TRBD1 (6 bases). The V end lost 6 bases, the J end lost 3 bases, and 20 bases lay between the germline ends. The CDR3 has 16 amino acids. Looked up from germline, CDR1 is SNHLY and CDR2 is FYNNEI. Written as DNA, the CDR3 is TGTGCCAGCAGACGAGGGGACACTCAACTAAAAGAGACCCAGTACTTC. It encodes CASRRGDTQLKETQYF.

The CDR3 sequence is CASTPLSAADYNEQFF. Written as DNA, the CDR3 is TGTGCCAGCACCCCCCTTTCAGCGGCCGACTACAATGAGCAGTTCTTC. The genes are TRBV21-1 and TRBJ2-1; the table's D call, TRBD2, has no DNA check behind it. TRBV21-1 is noted as a pseudogene. The CDR3 consists of 16 residues.

This clone was seen a single time. This chain connects TRBV9 to TRBJ2-1, with 10 bases fitting TRBD2. The CDR3 has 16 residues. From germline, CDR1 is SGDLS and CDR2 YYNGEE. V lost 2 bases, J lost 5 bases, and 7 bases stayed unmatched. DNA for the CDR3: TGTGCCAGCAGCGTCGGAAAGCGGGAGGGCAACAATGAGCAGTTCTTC. Amino acids: CASSVGKREGNNEQFF.

The chain links TRBV28 to TRBJ2-2; TRBD1 aligns across 9 bases. CDR1 and CDR2 (germline): MDHEN, SYDVKM. CDR3 length: 16 amino acids. V lost 6 bases to trimming and J lost 6 bases; unmatched junction nucleotides: 11. CDR3 sequence reads: CASSPRADRGAGELFF. As DNA, the CDR3 is TGTGCCAGCAGCCCCCGGGCGGACAGGGGCGCCGGGGAGCTGTTTTTT.

The chain is built from TRBV29-1 and TRBJ1-1; the match to TRBD1 covers 8 bases. The ends lost 4 bases at V and 5 bases at J; junction bases unmatched: 12. Looked up from germline, CDR1 is SQVTM and CDR2 is ANQGSEA. The CDR3 loop spans 15 amino acids. CDR3 region: CSVGNSRGPRTEAFF. In nucleotides, the CDR3 is TGCAGCGTTGGTAACTCCAGGGGGCCAAGGACTGAAGCTTTCTTT.

The gene calls are TRBV6-1 and TRBJ1-4; a possible D gene is TRBD1 (6 bases). From germline, CDR1 is MNHNS and CDR2 SASEGT. CDR3 length: 13 residues. V was clipped by 8 bases and J by 4 bases, with 11 bases between them. CDR3 residues: CASGTGHNEKLFF. CDR3 DNA: TGTGCCAGCGGAACAGGGCATAATGAAAAACTGTTTTTT.

This chain joins TRBV9 and TRBJ2-2; 13 nucleotides agree with TRBD2. Germline values: CDR1 SGDLS, CDR2 YYNGEE. The V gene end was trimmed by 3 bases and the J gene end by 3 bases; junction bases not matched to a gene: 5. The CDR3 is made up of 17 amino acids. The CDR3 loop is CASSGGLAGFYTGELFF. The CDR3 bases are TGTGCCAGCAGCGGGGGACTAGCGGGATTTTACACCGGGGAGCTGTTTTTT.

This rearrangement joins TRBV29-1 to TRBJ2-1, with 8 positions matching TRBD1. CDR3 length: 15 amino acids. V was clipped by 6 bases and J by 4 bases; unmatched bases: 11. Germline CDR1 is SQVTM and CDR2 is ANQGSEA. The chain's CDR3 is CSVTLTGATYNEQFF. In DNA, the CDR3 is TGCAGCGTGACACTGACAGGGGCAACTTACAATGAGCAGTTCTTC.

The chain employs TRBV19 and TRBJ2-4, with a tentative D call TRBD2 (6 bases). Germline V lookup: CDR1 LNHDA, CDR2 SQIVND (reference sequence). With 5 bases removed from V and 1 base from J, the gap between germline ends came to 15 bases. This CDR3 is 16 amino acids long. CDR3 loop: CASSGGWRAAKNIQYF. The DNA of the CDR3 is TGTGCCAGTAGTGGGGGGTGGCGGGCGGCCAAAAACATTCAGTACTTC.

This sequence joins TRBV28 and TRBJ2-7, with TRBD1 matching 7 bases. This CDR3 has 16 amino acids. J was trimmed by 0 bases and V by 4 bases; bases with no gene match: 9. CDR1 and CDR2 (germline): MDHEN, SYDVKM. CDR3 amino acids: CASSSPRQGSSYEQYF. CDR3 in DNA: TGTGCCAGCAGTTCGCCGAGACAGGGATCCTCCTACGAGCAGTACTTC.

The J gene is TRBJ1-6, the V gene TRBV27; tentatively, D is TRBD1 (6 bases). Germline V lookup: CDR1 MNHEY, CDR2 SMNVEV (reference sequence). Between the trimmed V and J ends, which lost 6 bases and 5 bases, there was a span of 17 bases. This CDR3 comprises 16 residues. CDR3 DNA sequence: TGTGCCAGCAGGGGTACAGGGACCGCCAATAATTCACCCCTCCACTTT. Protein: CASRGTGTANNSPLHF.

The gene calls are TRBV4-1 and TRBJ2-7, with TRBD1 as a possible D gene (5 bases). There are 14 residues in the CDR3. The germline CDR1 and CDR2 sequences are MGHRA and YSYEKL. Between the trimmed V and J ends, which lost 3 bases and 0 bases, there was a span of 9 bases. CDR3 residues: CASSQRGASYEQYF. The CDR3 nucleotides are TGCGCCAGCAGCCAGCGTGGGGCCTCCTACGAGCAGTACTTC.

The genes are TRBV19 and TRBJ1-4, with 9 bases that match TRBD1. Trimming took 3 bases from V and 4 from J; bases not matched to a gene: 6. The length of the CDR3 is 16 residues. CDR1 and CDR2 from the germline V gene are LNHDA and SQIVND (reference sequence). CDR3 in amino acids: CASSMVQGAINEKLFF. CDR3 DNA: TGTGCCAGTAGTATGGTACAGGGGGCAATTAATGAAAAACTGTTTTTT.

This chain joins TRBV6-5 and TRBJ1-1, with D uncertain. Germline values: CDR1 MNHEY, CDR2 SVGAGI. The CDR3 has 12 amino acids. Deletions cut 4 bases from V and 1 base from J, with 4 bases between. The CDR3 loop is CASSSGNTEAFF. As DNA, the CDR3 is TGTGCCAGCAGTTCAGGGAACACTGAAGCTTTCTTT.

The V and J genes are TRBV27 and TRBJ2-2, with TRBD1 identical over 10 bases. There are 17 residues in the CDR3. V gave up 8 bases and J gave up 7 bases; unmatched junction bases: 16. Germline-derived CDR1 and CDR2 are MNHEY and SMNVEV (reference sequence). CDR3 loop: CASRSLARQGASGELFF. The CDR3, as DNA: TGTGCCAGCCGCAGTTTAGCCCGACAGGGGGCGAGCGGGGAGCTGTTTTTT.

The rearrangement uses TRBV5-1 and TRBJ2-3; no clear D. The CDR3 sequence is 14 residues long. Germline assignment: CDR1 SGHRS and CDR2 YFSETQ. V lost 7 bases, J lost 6 bases, and 18 bases lay in between. The CDR3 region is CASRPDSPGDTQYF. CDR3 in DNA: TGCGCCAGCCGCCCCGACTCCCCTGGGGATACGCAGTATTTT.

CDR3 nucleotide sequence: TGTGCCAGCAGTGCCGCAGGGAATGGCTACACCTTC. Translating gives CASSAAGNGYTF. This chain links TRBV25-1 with TRBJ1-2; D may be TRBD1 (5 bases). Trimming cost V 4 bases and J 6 bases, with 9 bases left between them. The CDR3 is made up of 12 amino acids. CDR1 and CDR2 (germline): MGHDK, SYGVNS.

The chain recombines TRBV7-9 with TRBJ2-7; TRBD1 matches at 7 bases. This CDR3 region has 13 residues. From germline, CDR1 is SEHNR and CDR2 FQNEAQ (reference sequence). The trim removed 4 bases at V and 3 bases at J, leaving 3 bases unmatched. The DNA of the CDR3 is TGTGCCAGCAGCTCCGGGACAGTCTACGAGCAGTACTTC. Encoded protein: CASSSGTVYEQYF.

V usage is TRBV6-1 and J usage is TRBJ2-7; 8 bases align to TRBD1. This CDR3 comprises 14 residues. The germline V gene encodes CDR1 MNHNS and CDR2 SASEGT. The V and J ends lost 10 bases and 0 bases, in that order; junction bases with no gene match: 8. CDR3 amino acids: CATYDRGDSYEQYF. Here the CDR3 DNA reads TGTGCCACCTATGACAGGGGCGACTCCTACGAGCAGTACTTC.

This chain joins TRBV7-3 and TRBJ2-7; tentative D call: TRBD2 (6 bases). Germline CDR1 is SGHTA and CDR2 is FQGTGA. Between the trimmed V and J ends, which lost 4 bases and 3 bases, there was a span of 22 bases. The CDR3 consists of 17 residues. The CDR3 nucleotides are TGTGCCAGCAGCTCCTACTCTTTTAGCGGCCCGATCTACGAGCAGTACTTC. Amino acid sequence: CASSSYSFSGPIYEQYF.

The chain employs TRBV28 and TRBJ1-2, with D perhaps matching TRBD1 (6 bases). Looked up from germline, CDR1 is MDHEN and CDR2 is SYDVKM. The V end was cut by 3 bases, the J end by 11 bases, with 19 bases between. The CDR3 sequence is 14 residues long. CDR3 bases: TGTGCCAGCAGTTTGGTTGATTCAGGGGTCCTTTACACCTTC. Translation gives CASSLVDSGVLYTF.

The J gene is TRBJ1-2, the V gene TRBV28, with D maybe TRBD1 (6 bases). Between the trimmed V and J ends, which lost 7 bases and 8 bases, there was a span of 20 bases. Germline CDR1 and CDR2: MDHEN and SYDVKM. This CDR3 comprises 14 residues. The DNA of the CDR3 is TGTGCCAGCACCGACCCTCGCAGGGGTAGGGGCTACACCTTC. This encodes CASTDPRRGRGYTF.